This T cell receptor (beta chain) comes out of a study of control samples from healthy donors and cancer patients. TCRdb's copy holds only in-frame clones and misses some; the assay was immunoSEQ multiplex PCR. The sample consists of about 28,000 clones, 65% to 80% of them appearing once. Germline trimming cut 3 bases from V and 7 bases from J; bases unmatched to any gene: 3. Germline lookup yields CDR1 SEHNR and CDR2 FQNEAQ (reference sequence). This CDR3 is 15 amino acids long. The material sequenced was PBMCs. This receptor was taken from a man aged 60-69 years with head and neck cancer. This sequence joins TRBV7-9 and TRBJ2-1; 13 nucleotides line up with TRBD2. The DNA of the CDR3 is TGTGCCAGCAGCTTTAAGGGACTAGCGGGAAATGAGCAGTTCTTC. Encoded protein: CASSFKGLAGNEQFF. The full variable domain, rest sourced from reference TRBV7-9 and TRBJ2-1, is DTGVSQNPRHKITKRGQNVTFRCDPISEHNRLYWYRQTLGQGPEFLTYFQNEAQLEKSRLLSDRFSAERPKGSFSTLEIQRTEQGDSAMYLCASSFKGLAGNEQFFGPGTRLTVL.